Reported below is one T cell receptor (beta chain). Its specificity is unknown. 13 Jbeta primers and 60 Vbeta primers were used for the PCR. Profiled with immunoSEQ multiplex PCR; TCRdb holds only in-frame clones, not every one. Of about 67,000 clones in the sample, 60% to 80% were seen once. The source of the sample is a study of cytomegalovirus exposure and HLA in healthy donors. General observations from the study: TCR beta chain V- and J-gene trimming was linked, in a later analysis, to a missense variant in DCLRE1C. Researchers reported from a later analysis that most CMV-associated TCR beta chains appeared HLA-restricted.

In germline, CDR1 is MNHNY, CDR2 SVGAGI (reference sequence). CDR3 length: 12 residues. V was clipped by 2 bases and J by 6 bases, with 7 bases between them. Regarding donors, all were healthy bone marrow donors. The sample taken for sequencing was PBMCs. The source of this sequence is a man in his 60s in good health and CMV-seropositive. The rearrangement links TRBV6-6 to TRBJ1-2; D is unclear. The CDR3 reads CASSYALHGYTF. The CDR3 nucleotides read TGTGCCAGCAGTTACGCGCTCCATGGCTACACCTTC.